The clone carrying this T cell receptor beta chain has only a few counts. Its specificity is unknown. These data belong to a study of T-cell memory formation after mild COVID-19. The TCR alpha and TCR beta cDNA libraries, bearing sample barcodes and UMIs, were generated by 5'RACE using constant-segment primers. TCRdb reprocessed the 5' RACE reads via MiXCR and lists one record per CDR3 protein. This sample has about half a million distinct CDR3 sequences, with roughly 18% found just once. Germline V gives CDR1 LGHNA, CDR2 YSLEER. V lost 2 bases and J 0 bases, leaving 14 bases between the germline ends. This CDR3 has 18 amino acids. Study findings and constraints: Clones contracting over day 15 to 85 were CD4/CD8 balanced, with later expanders leaning CD4+. SARS-CoV-2 specificity of second-wave clones peaking day 37 was unconfirmed. Memory cells collected pre-infection included some clones that later responded, suggesting cross-reactive memory joined.

Sequencing was performed on PBMCs or a T cell subset sorted from them (not recorded which). The receptor comes from an adult woman who had mild COVID-19 (a few samples of this study predate the infection). Cell type and time point are not known. The chain uses TRBV4-3 and TRBJ1-6, with a tentative D call TRBD1 (5 bases). As DNA, the CDR3 is TGCGCCAGCAGCCAAACCCCCGACAGTAGCTCCTATAATTCACCCCTCCACTTT. Its protein product is CASSQTPDSSSYNSPLHF.